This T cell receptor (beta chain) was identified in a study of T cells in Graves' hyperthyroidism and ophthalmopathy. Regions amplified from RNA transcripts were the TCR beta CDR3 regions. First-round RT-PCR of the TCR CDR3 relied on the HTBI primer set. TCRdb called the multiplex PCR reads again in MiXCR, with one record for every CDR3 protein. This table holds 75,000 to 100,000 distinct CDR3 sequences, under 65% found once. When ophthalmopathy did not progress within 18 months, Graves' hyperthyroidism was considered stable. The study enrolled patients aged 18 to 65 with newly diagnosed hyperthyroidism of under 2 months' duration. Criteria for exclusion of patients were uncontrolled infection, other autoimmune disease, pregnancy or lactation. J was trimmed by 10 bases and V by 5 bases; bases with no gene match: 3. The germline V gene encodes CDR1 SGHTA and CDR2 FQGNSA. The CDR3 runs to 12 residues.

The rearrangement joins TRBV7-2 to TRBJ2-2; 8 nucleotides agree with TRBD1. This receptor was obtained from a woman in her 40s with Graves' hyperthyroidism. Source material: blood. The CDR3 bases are TGTGCCAGCAGCCTGACAGGGGTGGAGCTGTTTTTT. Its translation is CASSLTGVELFF. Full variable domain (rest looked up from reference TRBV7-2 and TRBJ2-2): GAGVSQSPSNKVTEKGKDVELRCDPISGHTALYWYRQSLGQGLEFLIYFQGNSAPDKSGLPSDRFSAERTGGSVSTLTIQRTQQEDSAVYLCASSLTGVELFFGEGSRLTVL.